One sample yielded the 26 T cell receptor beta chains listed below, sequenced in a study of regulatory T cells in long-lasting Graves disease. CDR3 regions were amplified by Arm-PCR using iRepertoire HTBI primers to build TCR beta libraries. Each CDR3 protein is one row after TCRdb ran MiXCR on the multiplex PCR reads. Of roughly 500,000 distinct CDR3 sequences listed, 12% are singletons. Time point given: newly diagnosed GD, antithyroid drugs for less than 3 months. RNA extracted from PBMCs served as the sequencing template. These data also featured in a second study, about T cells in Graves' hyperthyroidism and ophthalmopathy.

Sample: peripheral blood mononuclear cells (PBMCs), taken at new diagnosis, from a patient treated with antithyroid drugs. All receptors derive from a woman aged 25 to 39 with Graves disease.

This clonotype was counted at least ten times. The CDR3 sequence: CASKNTAGGYEKLFF. The CDR3 nucleotides read TGTGCCAGCAAAAACACAGCCGGGGGGTATGAAAAACTGTTTTTT. The J gene is TRBJ1-4, the V gene TRBV6-1; D may be TRBD1 (5 bases). The V gene lost 7 bases and the J gene lost 6 bases, with 18 bases spanning the gap. Looked up from germline, CDR1 is MNHNS and CDR2 is SASEGT. The CDR3 extends over 15 amino acids.

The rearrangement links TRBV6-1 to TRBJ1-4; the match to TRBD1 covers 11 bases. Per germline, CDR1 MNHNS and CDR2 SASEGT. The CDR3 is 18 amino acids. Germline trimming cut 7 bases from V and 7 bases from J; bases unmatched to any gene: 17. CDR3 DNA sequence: TGTGCCAGCACCCCACGCCGGGACAGGGGGTGGATGACTGAAAAACTGTTTTTT. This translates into CASTPRRDRGWMTEKLFF.

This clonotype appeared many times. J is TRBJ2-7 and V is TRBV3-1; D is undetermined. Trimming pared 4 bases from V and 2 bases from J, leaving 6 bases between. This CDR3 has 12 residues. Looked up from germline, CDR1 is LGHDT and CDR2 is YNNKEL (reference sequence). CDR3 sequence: CASSRATYEQYF. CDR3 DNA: TGTGCCAGCAGCCGAGCGACCTACGAGCAGTACTTC.

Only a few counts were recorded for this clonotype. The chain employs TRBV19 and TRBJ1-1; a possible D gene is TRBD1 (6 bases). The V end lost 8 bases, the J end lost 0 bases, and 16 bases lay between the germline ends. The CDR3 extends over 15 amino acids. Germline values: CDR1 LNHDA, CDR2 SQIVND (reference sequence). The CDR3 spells CASRSGDRMNTEAFF. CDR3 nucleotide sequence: TGTGCCAGTCGATCGGGAGACAGGATGAACACTGAAGCTTTCTTT.

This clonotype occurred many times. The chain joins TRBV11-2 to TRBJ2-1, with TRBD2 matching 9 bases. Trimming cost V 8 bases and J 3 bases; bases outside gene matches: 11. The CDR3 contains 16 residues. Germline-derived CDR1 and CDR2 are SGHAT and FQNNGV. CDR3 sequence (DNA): TGTGCCAGCCGAACCCTAGCGGGAAGGATCTACAATGAGCAGTTCTTC. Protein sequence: CASRTLAGRIYNEQFF.

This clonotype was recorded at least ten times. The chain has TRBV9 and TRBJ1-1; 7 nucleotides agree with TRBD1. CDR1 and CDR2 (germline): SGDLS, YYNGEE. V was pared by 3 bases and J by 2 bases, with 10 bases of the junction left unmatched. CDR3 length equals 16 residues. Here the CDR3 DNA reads TGTGCCAGCAGCGCCCCCCTCGGGACAGAAAACACTGAAGCTTTCTTT. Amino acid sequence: CASSAPLGTENTEAFF.

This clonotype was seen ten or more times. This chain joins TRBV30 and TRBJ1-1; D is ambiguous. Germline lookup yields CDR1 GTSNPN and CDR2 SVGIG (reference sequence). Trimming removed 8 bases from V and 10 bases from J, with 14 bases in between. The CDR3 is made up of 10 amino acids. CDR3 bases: TGTGCCGGCGCGGCGGTACGAGCTTTCTTT. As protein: CAGAAVRAFF.

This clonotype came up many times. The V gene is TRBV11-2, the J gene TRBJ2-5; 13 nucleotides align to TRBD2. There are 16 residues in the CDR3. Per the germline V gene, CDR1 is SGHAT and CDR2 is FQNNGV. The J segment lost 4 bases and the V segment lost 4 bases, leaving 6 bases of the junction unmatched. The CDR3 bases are TGTGCCAGCAGCTCCTTTCGACTAGCGGGAGGAGAGACCCAGTACTTC. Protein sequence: CASSSFRLAGGETQYF.

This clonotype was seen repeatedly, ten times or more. The CDR3 nucleotides are TGTGCCAGCAGTGAGACTACCTATGGCTACACCTTC. Translating gives CASSETTYGYTF. This chain uses TRBV2 with TRBJ1-2; no definite D call. Trimming stripped 3 bases from V and 4 bases from J, with 6 bases between. Germline CDR1 SNHLY, CDR2 FYNNEI. The CDR3 loop spans 12 amino acids.

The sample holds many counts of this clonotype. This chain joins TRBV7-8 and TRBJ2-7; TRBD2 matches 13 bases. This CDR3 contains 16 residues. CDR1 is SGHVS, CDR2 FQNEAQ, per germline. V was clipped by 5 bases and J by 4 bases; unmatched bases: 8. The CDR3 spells CASSPHGTSGAYEQYF. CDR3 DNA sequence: TGTGCCAGCAGCCCACACGGGACTAGCGGGGCTTACGAGCAGTACTTC. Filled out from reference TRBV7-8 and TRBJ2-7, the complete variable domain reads GAGVSQSPRYKVAKRGQDVALRCDPISGHVSLFWYQQALGQGPEFLTYFQNEAQLDKSGLPSDRFFAERPEGSVSTLKIQRTQQEDSAVYLCASSPHGTSGAYEQYFGPGTRLTVT.

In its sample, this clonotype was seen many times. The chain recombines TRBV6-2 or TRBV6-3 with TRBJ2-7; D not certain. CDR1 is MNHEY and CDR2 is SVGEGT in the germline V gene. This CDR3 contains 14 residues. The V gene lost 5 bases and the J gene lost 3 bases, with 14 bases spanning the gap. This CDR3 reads CASSVYPGHYEQYF. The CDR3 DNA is TGTGCCAGCAGTGTCTATCCGGGCCACTACGAGCAGTACTTC.

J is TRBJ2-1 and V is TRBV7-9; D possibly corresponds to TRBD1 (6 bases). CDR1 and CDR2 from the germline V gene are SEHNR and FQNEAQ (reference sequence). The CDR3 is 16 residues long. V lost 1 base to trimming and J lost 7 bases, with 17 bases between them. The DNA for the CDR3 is TGTGCCAGCAGCTTAGGGAACAGGGAAGGGTTGAATGAGCAGTTCTTC. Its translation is CASSLGNREGLNEQFF.

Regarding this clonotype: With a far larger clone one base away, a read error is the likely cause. CDR3 sequence reads: CASSRGTSDTYEQYF. As DNA, the CDR3 is TGTGCCAGCAGTCGGGGGACTAGCGATACCTACGAGCAGTACTTC. The chain recombines TRBV11-1 with TRBJ2-7; 10 bases fit TRBD2. CDR1 is SGHAT, CDR2 FQDESV, per germline (reference sequence). Unmatched junction bases numbered 7, after V lost 6 bases and J lost 2 bases. CDR3 length: 15 amino acids.

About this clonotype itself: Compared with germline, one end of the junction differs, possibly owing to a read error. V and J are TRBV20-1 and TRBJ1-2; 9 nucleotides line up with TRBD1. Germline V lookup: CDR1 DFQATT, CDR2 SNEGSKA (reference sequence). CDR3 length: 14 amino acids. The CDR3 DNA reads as TGCAGTGCTAGTCGCGGGACAGGGAACGGTGGCTACGCCTTC. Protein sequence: CSASRGTGNGGYAF.

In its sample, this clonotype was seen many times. Here the CDR3 reads CASSPSGRTGNEQFF. CDR3 sequence (DNA): TGTGCCAGCTCACCTAGCGGGCGTACGGGCAATGAGCAGTTCTTC. The chain couples TRBV18 to TRBJ2-1; 7 bases are shared with TRBD2. The CDR3 is 15 amino acids. J was trimmed by 6 bases and V by 3 bases; bases with no gene match: 8. The germline V gene encodes CDR1 KGHSH and CDR2 LQKENI.

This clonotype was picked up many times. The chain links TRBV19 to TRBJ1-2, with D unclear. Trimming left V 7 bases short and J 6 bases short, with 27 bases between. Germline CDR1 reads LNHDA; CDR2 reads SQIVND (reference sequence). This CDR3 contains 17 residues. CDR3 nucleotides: TGTGCCAGTACCACAATGGACTCCTTATCTCTTACAGATGGCTACACCTTC. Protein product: CASTTMDSLSLTDGYTF. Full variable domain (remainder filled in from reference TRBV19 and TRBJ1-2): DGGITQSPKYLFRKEGQNVTLSCEQNLNHDAMYWYRQDPGQGLRLIYYSQIVNDFQKGDIAEGYSVSREKKESFPLTVTSAQKNPTAFYLCASTTMDSLSLTDGYTFGSGTRLTVV.

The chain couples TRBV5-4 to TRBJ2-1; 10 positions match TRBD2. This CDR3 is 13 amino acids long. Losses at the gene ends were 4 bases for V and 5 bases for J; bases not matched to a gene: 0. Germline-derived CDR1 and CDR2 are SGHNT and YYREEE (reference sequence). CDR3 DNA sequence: TGTGCCAGCAGCGGGACTAGCGACAATGAGCAGTTCTTC. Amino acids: CASSGTSDNEQFF.

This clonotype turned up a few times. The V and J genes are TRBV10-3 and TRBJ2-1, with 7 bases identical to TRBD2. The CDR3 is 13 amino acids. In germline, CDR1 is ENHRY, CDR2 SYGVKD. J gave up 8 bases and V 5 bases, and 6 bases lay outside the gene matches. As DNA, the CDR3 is TGTGCCATCAGTTGGGACTACCTTGATGAGCAGTTCTTC. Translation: CAISWDYLDEQFF.

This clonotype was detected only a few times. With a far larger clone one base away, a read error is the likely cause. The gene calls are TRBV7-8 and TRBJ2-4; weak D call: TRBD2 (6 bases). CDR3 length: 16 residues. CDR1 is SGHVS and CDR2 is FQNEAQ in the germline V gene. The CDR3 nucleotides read TGTGCCAGCAGCTTAGTTACGGGAGTCGTGCGGAATGAGCAGCTCTTC. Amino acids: CASSLVTGVVRNEQLF.

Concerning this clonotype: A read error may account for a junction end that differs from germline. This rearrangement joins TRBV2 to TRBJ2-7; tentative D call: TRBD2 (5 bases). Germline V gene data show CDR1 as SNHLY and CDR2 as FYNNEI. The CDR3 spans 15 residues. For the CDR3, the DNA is TGTGCCAGCAGTGAATGGGTGTCTAGCTCCCACGAGCAGTACTTC. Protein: CASSEWVSSSHEQYF.

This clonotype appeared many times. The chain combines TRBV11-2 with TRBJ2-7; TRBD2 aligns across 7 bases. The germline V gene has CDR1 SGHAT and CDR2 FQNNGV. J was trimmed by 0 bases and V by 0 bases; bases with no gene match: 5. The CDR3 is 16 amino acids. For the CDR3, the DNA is TGTGCCAGCAGCTTAGACAGACTAGCCGACTCCTACGAGCAGTACTTC. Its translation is CASSLDRLADSYEQYF. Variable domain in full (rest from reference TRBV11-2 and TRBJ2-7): EAGVAQSPRYKIIEKRQSVAFWCNPISGHATLYWYQQILGQGPKLLIQFQNNGVVDDSQLPKDRFSAERLKGVDSTLKIQPAKLEDSAVYLCASSLDRLADSYEQYFGPGTRLTVT.

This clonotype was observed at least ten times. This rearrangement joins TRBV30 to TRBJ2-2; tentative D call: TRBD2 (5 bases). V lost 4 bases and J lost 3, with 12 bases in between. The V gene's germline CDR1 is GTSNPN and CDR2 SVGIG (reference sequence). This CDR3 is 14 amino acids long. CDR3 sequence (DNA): TGTGCCTGGAACCGGGGTATCGACACCGGGGAGCTGTTTTTT. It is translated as CAWNRGIDTGELFF.

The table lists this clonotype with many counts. DNA of the CDR3: TGTGCCAGCAGTTTGGCGGACCGTTCCACCGGGGAGCTGTTTTTT. Amino acids: CASSLADRSTGELFF. The chain joins TRBV12-3 or TRBV12-4 to TRBJ2-2, with D unresolved. The CDR3 loop spans 15 amino acids. Trimming shortened V by 3 bases and J by 4 bases, and 12 bases separated the two germline ends.

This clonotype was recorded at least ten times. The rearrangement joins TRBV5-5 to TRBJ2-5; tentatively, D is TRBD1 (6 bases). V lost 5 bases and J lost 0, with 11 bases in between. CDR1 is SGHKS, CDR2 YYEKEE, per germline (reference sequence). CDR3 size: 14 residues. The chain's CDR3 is CASRMGHYQETQYF. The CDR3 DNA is TGTGCCAGCAGAATGGGACACTACCAAGAGACCCAGTACTTC.

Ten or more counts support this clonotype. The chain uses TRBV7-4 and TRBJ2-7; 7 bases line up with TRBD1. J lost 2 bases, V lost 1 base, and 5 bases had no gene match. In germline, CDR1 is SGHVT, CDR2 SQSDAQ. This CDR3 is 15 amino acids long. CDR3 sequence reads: CASSLGTGQPYEQYF. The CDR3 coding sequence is TGTGCCAGCAGCTTAGGGACAGGCCAGCCCTACGAGCAGTACTTC.

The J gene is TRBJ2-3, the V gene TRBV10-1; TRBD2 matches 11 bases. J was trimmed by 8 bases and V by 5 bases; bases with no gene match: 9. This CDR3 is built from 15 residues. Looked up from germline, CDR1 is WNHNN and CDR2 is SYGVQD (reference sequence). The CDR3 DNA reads TGCGCCAGCAGTAGACTAGCGGGATTTCTGGGTACGCAGTATTTT. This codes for CASSRLAGFLGTQYF.